This T cell receptor beta chain derives from a study of T cell responses to AZD1222 COVID-19 vaccine. General observations from the study: Scientists sampled the repertoires only once the peak T cell response had passed. Clonal diversity was possibly underestimated; the donors were predominantly white British and more often female. Regions 160-218 and 743-854 held dominance among vaccine-associated CD4 TCRs, which spanned spike.

V was clipped by 4 bases and J by 5 bases, with 17 bases between them. Germline V gives CDR1 SGHDN, CDR2 FVKESK. The CDR3 loop spans 16 amino acids. Data came from immunoSEQ multiplex PCR; TCRdb stores just in-frame clones and leaves some out. The table has about 100,000 clones, about 93% seen once. About this clone itself: Antigen unknown.

V gene TRBV14 combines with J gene TRBJ1-4; D gene uncertain. The sequences come from peripheral blood, collected 28 days after the second AZD1222 dose. This receptor was identified in an adult who received the AZD1222 COVID-19 vaccine. The CDR3 nucleotides are TGTGCCAGCAGCCCCCGAAGTGGCAGGCGGAATGAAAAACTGTTTTTT. This translates into CASSPRSGRRNEKLFF.